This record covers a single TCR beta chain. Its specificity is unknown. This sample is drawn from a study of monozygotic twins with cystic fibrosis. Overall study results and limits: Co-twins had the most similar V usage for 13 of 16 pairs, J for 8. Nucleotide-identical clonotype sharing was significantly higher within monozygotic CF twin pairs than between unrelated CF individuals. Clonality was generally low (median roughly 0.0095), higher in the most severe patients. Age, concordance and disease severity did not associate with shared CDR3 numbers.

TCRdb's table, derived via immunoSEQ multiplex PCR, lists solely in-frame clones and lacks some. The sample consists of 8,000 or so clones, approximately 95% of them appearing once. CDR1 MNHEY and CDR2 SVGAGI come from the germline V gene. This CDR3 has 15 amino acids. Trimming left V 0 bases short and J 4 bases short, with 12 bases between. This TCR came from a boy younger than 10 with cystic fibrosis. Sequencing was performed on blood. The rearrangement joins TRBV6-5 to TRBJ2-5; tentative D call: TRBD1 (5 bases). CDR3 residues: CASSYSSRAGETQYF. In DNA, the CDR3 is TGTGCCAGCAGTTACTCGTCCAGGGCTGGAGAGACCCAGTACTTC.